This T cell receptor (beta chain) was profiled in a study of Graves' ophthalmopathy and Graves' hyperthyroidism. Study background: There was a collection of peripheral blood at initial diagnosis, before any treatment. The study's findings and limits: The majority of expanded thyroid clonotypes above 0.001 frequency also occurred in blood.

This clonotype was seen at least ten times. What it binds is unknown. The diagnosis was founded upon clinical symptoms, serum thyroxine, TRAb, thyroid ultrasound and orbital computed tomography. The authors isolated PBMCs from 8 to 10 ml of fresh peripheral blood. RNA transcripts provided the template for amplifying TCR beta CDR3 regions. Following a first-round RT-PCR that used HTBI primers, a second-round multiplex PCR was carried out. TCRdb processed the multiplex PCR reads anew with MiXCR; each CDR3 protein has one entry. This sample carries roughly 400,000 distinct CDR3 sequences, 15% of them seen once, and the ten largest clones take 5.5% to 7%. The sequence was obtained from a woman younger than 35 with stable Graves' hyperthyroidism. The sequenced sample was peripheral blood.

The CDR3 nucleotides are TGTGCCAGCAGTTCCACAGGGCAATATGGCTACACCTTC. Its protein product is CASSSTGQYGYTF. The V call is TRBV12-3 or TRBV12-4, the J call TRBJ1-2, with D possibly TRBD1 on 6 matching bases. The CDR3 sequence is 13 residues long. V was pared by 4 bases and J by 5 bases, with 11 bases between.